These 26 T cell receptor beta chains share one sample of origin, sequenced in a study of vaccination and CD4 T cells after COVID-19. Antigens for these TCRs are unknown. The treatment here: roughly ten-day PBMC culture with coronavirus spike peptide pools or control peptides (ViraFEST assay). The Oncomine TCR Beta short-read assay sequenced DNA from cultured CD4+ T cells. TCRdb analysed the PCR reads with MiXCR anew, one entry per CDR3 protein. The repertoire holds 11,000 or so distinct CDR3 sequences, with roughly three fifths as singletons. The sequencing sample was made of CD4+ T cells from blood, cultured in vitro. The receptors here all came from a human donor who had recovered from COVID-19.

The chain is built from TRBV19 and TRBJ2-2; 12 bases are a match to TRBD2. CDR1 is LNHDA and CDR2 is SQIVND in the germline V gene (reference sequence). The CDR3 runs 16 residues. V lost 5 bases and J lost 7; bases outside the gene matches: 8. In nucleotides, the CDR3 is TGTGCCAGTAGTGTCGCTAGCGGGAGGGCAGGCGGGGAGCTGTTTTTT. As protein: CASSVASGRAGGELFF.

The CDR3 bases are TGTGCCAGCAGGATTGGACAGGGAAGGACCGGGGAGCTGTTTTTT. Translating gives CASRIGQGRTGELFF. This sequence joins TRBV7-9 and TRBJ2-2; 8 bases match TRBD1. V shed 6 bases and J 5 bases; nucleotides not matched to a gene: 8. Looked up from germline, CDR1 is SEHNR and CDR2 is FQNEAQ (reference sequence). This CDR3 region has 15 residues.

DNA of the CDR3: TGTGCCACCAGTGATCCGAGCGGGGGGATCTCCTACAATGAGCAGTTCTTC. Translation: CATSDPSGGISYNEQFF. The V call is TRBV24-1, the J call TRBJ2-1; 9 positions match TRBD2. With 3 bases clipped from V and 0 bases from J, the junction kept 5 bases outside the gene matches. Germline CDR1 reads KGHDR; CDR2 reads SFDVKD. This CDR3 is 17 amino acids long.

This chain links TRBV6-2 or TRBV6-3 with TRBJ2-1; 7 positions match TRBD1. CDR3 size: 14 residues. In germline, CDR1 is MNHEY, CDR2 SVGEGT. The V gene end was trimmed by 3 bases and the J gene end by 8 bases; junction bases not matched to a gene: 7. The CDR3 spells CASSYSEGAHEQFF. The CDR3, as DNA: TGTGCCAGCAGTTATTCCGAGGGGGCCCATGAGCAGTTCTTC.

This clonotype was counted a few times. The gene calls are TRBV20-1 and TRBJ1-2; 9 nucleotides agree with TRBD1. CDR1 is DFQATT and CDR2 is SNEGSKA in the germline V gene (reference sequence). The trim removed 5 bases at V and 1 base at J, leaving 14 bases unmatched. The CDR3 is 17 residues long. CDR3 in amino acids: CSAGSGTGPSFNYGYTF. Written as DNA, the CDR3 is TGCAGTGCTGGGTCCGGGACAGGGCCCTCCTTTAACTATGGCTACACCTTC.

This rearrangement joins TRBV7-2 to TRBJ2-5; tentatively, D is TRBD1 (6 bases). The CDR3 sequence is 13 residues long. The germline V gene encodes CDR1 SGHTA and CDR2 FQGNSA. Trimming shortened V by 6 bases and J by 0 bases, and 8 bases separated the two germline ends. The DNA of the CDR3 is TGTGCCAGCAGAACAGGGTACCAAGAGACCCAGTACTTC. Amino acids: CASRTGYQETQYF.

The J gene is TRBJ2-1, the V gene TRBV6-2 or TRBV6-3; 11 bases map to TRBD2. The CDR3 sequence is 16 residues long. Germline CDR1 reads MNHEY; CDR2 reads SVGEGT. Trimming removed 4 bases from V and 2 bases from J; junction bases left unmatched: 4. The CDR3 region is CASSSLAGEAYNEQFF. The CDR3 DNA reads TGTGCCAGCAGTTCACTAGCGGGAGAGGCCTACAATGAGCAGTTCTTC.

The chain has TRBV6-1 and TRBJ2-5, with D possibly being TRBD1 or TRBD2 (6 bases each). With 3 bases removed from V and 3 bases from J, the gap between germline ends came to 17 bases. CDR1 and CDR2 (germline): MNHNS, SASEGT. The CDR3 totals 16 residues. CDR3 bases: TGTGCCAGCAGTGACCCGGGGGCATTAGGCGAAGAGACCCAGTACTTC. Translated, it gives CASSDPGALGEETQYF.

The chain employs TRBV6-2 or TRBV6-3 and TRBJ2-7; D gene unclear. Germline V gives CDR1 MNHEY, CDR2 SVGEGT. The CDR3 is 11 residues long. V lost 6 bases, J lost 2 bases, and 5 bases lay in between. The CDR3 sequence is CASSWTYEQYF. CDR3 sequence (DNA): TGTGCCAGCAGCTGGACCTACGAGCAGTACTTC.

The rearrangement joins TRBV5-8 to TRBJ2-7; D unclear. Germline V CDR1 and CDR2: SGHTS, YDEGEE. The V gene lost 0 bases and the J gene lost 7 bases, with 11 bases spanning the gap. CDR3 length: 13 residues. Here the CDR3 reads CASSLDGFGEQYF. The CDR3, as DNA: TGTGCCAGCAGCTTGGACGGATTCGGGGAGCAGTACTTC.

The CDR3 loop is CASSDWDSPGTQYF. In DNA, the CDR3 is TGCGCCAGCAGCGACTGGGACTCCCCAGGGACCCAGTACTTC. The J gene is TRBJ2-5, the V gene TRBV5-1; a weak D match, TRBD2 (6 bases). Germline CDR1 is SGHRS and CDR2 is YFSETQ. V was clipped by 4 bases and J by 7 bases, with 17 bases between them. The CDR3 length is 14 residues.

This clonotype was seen only a few times. This chain connects TRBV6-5 to TRBJ2-7, with 8 bases that match TRBD1. The CDR3 extends over 14 amino acids. The J segment lost 2 bases and the V segment lost 2 bases, leaving 2 bases of the junction unmatched. The germline V gene has CDR1 MNHEY and CDR2 SVGAGI. The CDR3 bases are TGTGCCAGCAGTTACAGCAGGGGGCCCTACGAGCAGTACTTC. Translation gives CASSYSRGPYEQYF.

Sample share makes this clonotype medium-sized (0.01 to 0.1%). The chain combines TRBV6-1 with TRBJ2-1; D may be TRBD2 (5 bases). V shed 6 bases and J shed 2 bases, with 14 bases lying between them. Germline CDR1 is MNHNS and CDR2 is SASEGT. The CDR3 spans 15 residues. CDR3 loop: CASSSSGTTYNEQFF. The CDR3 DNA reads as TGTGCCAGCAGCTCCAGCGGTACTACCTACAATGAGCAGTTCTTC.

By frequency in the sample, this clonotype is large. The chain has TRBV7-2 and TRBJ1-1; D unclear. There are 12 residues in the CDR3. Trimming removed 5 bases at V and 5 bases at J, with 9 bases between. Germline V lookup: CDR1 SGHTA, CDR2 FQGNSA. CDR3 protein: CASSVKETEAFF. DNA for the CDR3: TGTGCCAGCAGCGTTAAGGAAACTGAAGCTTTCTTT.

The rearrangement links TRBV6-2 or TRBV6-3 to TRBJ1-5; a possible D gene is TRBD1 (5 bases). The V gene's germline CDR1 is MNHEY and CDR2 SVGEGT. Trimming stripped 0 bases from V and 6 bases from J, with 9 bases between. The CDR3 length is 14 residues. CDR3 in DNA: TGTGCCAGCAGTTACTCACAGGAAAGTCAGCCCCAGCATTTT. It specifies CASSYSQESQPQHF.

This clonotype was seen only a few times. The V gene is TRBV7-2, the J gene TRBJ1-1, with D hard to call. CDR1 SGHTA and CDR2 FQGNSA come from the germline V gene. The CDR3 covers 14 residues. Deletions cut 6 bases from V and 0 bases from J, with 11 bases between. This CDR3 is CASRGPVMNTEAFF. CDR3 coding DNA: TGTGCCAGCAGGGGCCCTGTAATGAACACTGAAGCTTTCTTT.

The V and J genes are TRBV25-1 and TRBJ1-5, with D possibly matching TRBD1 (6 bases). This CDR3 is built from 14 residues. The V and J ends lost 5 bases and 7 bases respectively, with 15 bases between them. Germline lookup yields CDR1 MGHDK and CDR2 SYGVNS. CDR3: CASSNTGFMQPQHF. DNA of the CDR3: TGTGCCAGCAGTAACACAGGGTTTATGCAGCCCCAGCATTTT.

This rearrangement joins TRBV6-1 to TRBJ2-1; D gene unclear. Germline CDR1 reads MNHNS; CDR2 reads SASEGT. This CDR3 contains 16 residues. Deletions cut 6 bases from V and 5 bases from J, with 20 bases between. CDR3 residues: CASRPLTLTQDNEQFF. In nucleotides, the CDR3 is TGTGCCAGCAGGCCATTGACACTCACTCAAGACAATGAGCAGTTCTTC.

This sequence joins TRBV6-2 or TRBV6-3 and TRBJ1-5, with TRBD1 identical over 7 bases. The germline V gene encodes CDR1 MNHEY and CDR2 SVGEGT. CDR3 length: 14 amino acids. Trimming took 6 bases from V and 3 from J; bases not matched to a gene: 5. As DNA, the CDR3 is TGTGCCAGCAGGGGACAGAAGAACAATCAGCCCCAGCATTTT. Translation: CASRGQKNNQPQHF.

Within the sample, this clonotype is medium-sized. The chain employs TRBV20-1 and TRBJ1-5, with TRBD1 as a possible D gene (5 bases). Germline V gene data show CDR1 as DFQATT and CDR2 as SNEGSKA (reference sequence). The ends were cut back, 6 bases at V and 1 base at J, with 25 bases in the middle. This CDR3 has 18 residues. The CDR3 sequence: CSAPDPRRGGTSNQPQHF. The CDR3 DNA reads as TGCAGTGCCCCCGACCCCCGGCGGGGGGGAACGAGCAATCAGCCCCAGCATTTT.

V and J are TRBV7-2 and TRBJ1-5, with D unresolved. CDR3 length: 15 amino acids. The germline gives CDR1 SGHTA, CDR2 FQGNSA. Trimming removed 2 bases at V and 7 bases at J, with 15 bases between. The CDR3 protein is CASSLREGLGQPQHF. CDR3 DNA sequence: TGTGCCAGCAGCTTACGAGAGGGCCTAGGGCAGCCCCAGCATTTT.

This rearrangement joins TRBV20-1 to TRBJ2-3; no reliable D call. V was trimmed by 3 bases and J by 0 bases, leaving 4 bases between them. Germline CDR1 and CDR2: DFQATT and SNEGSKA (reference sequence). The CDR3 runs 12 residues. The CDR3 DNA reads as TGCAGTGCTAGGCCCAGCACAGATACGCAGTATTTT. Protein sequence: CSARPSTDTQYF.

The J gene is TRBJ1-3, the V gene TRBV6-1, with D perhaps matching TRBD1 (5 bases). Trimming took off 6 bases at V and 0 bases at J, with 15 bases between the two ends. The CDR3 is 16 residues long. Germline V lookup: CDR1 MNHNS, CDR2 SASEGT. The CDR3 sequence is CASRSDMRSSGNTIYF. Here the CDR3 DNA reads TGTGCCAGCAGATCGGACATGAGGAGCTCTGGAAACACCATATATTTT.

The CDR3 sequence: CASQGATYEQYF. In DNA, the CDR3 is TGTGCCAGCCAGGGGGCAACCTACGAGCAGTACTTC. V gene TRBV2 combines with J gene TRBJ2-7; TRBD1 agrees at 8 bases. Germline trimming cut 8 bases from V and 2 bases from J; bases unmatched to any gene: 2. In germline, CDR1 is SNHLY, CDR2 FYNNEI. CDR3 size: 12 residues.

This clonotype is deemed large. The chain links TRBV2 to TRBJ1-2; D perhaps matches TRBD1 (5 bases). The V and J ends lost 11 bases and 7 bases respectively, with 17 bases between them. Germline assignment: CDR1 SNHLY and CDR2 FYNNEI. The CDR3 is 12 residues long. The DNA for the CDR3 is TGTGCCGTCCCACTCAGGGTTTTTGGCTACACCTTC. Amino acid sequence: CAVPLRVFGYTF.

The chain joins TRBV10-2 to TRBJ1-2; D perhaps matches TRBD1 (5 bases). CDR3 length equals 14 residues. Germline CDR1 is WSHSY and CDR2 is SAAADI. V was shortened by 5 bases and J by 3 bases, with 13 bases between the two germline ends. The CDR3 protein is CASSRSGSDYGYTF. The CDR3 DNA reads as TGCGCCAGCAGTCGATCAGGGTCGGACTATGGCTACACCTTC.